This TCR beta chain was captured in a study of blood T cell repertoires in COVID-19. Turning to the study itself: Sample material is recorded as cDNA or gDNA derived from T cells, B-cell-depleted T cells, or PBMCs.

In the authors' workflow: Estimated nucleated cell counts came from reference gene primer amplification. Assay: immunoSEQ multiplex PCR; the TCRdb copy retains only in-frame clones and omits some. That table is the source of V, J and clone size, and D and trimming were worked out from the DNA. The repertoire includes fewer than 150,000 clones, around 85% of them detected once, and approximately 5.1% sits in the top ten. As regards this clone: This same CDR3 is encoded by further DNA sequences in the sample.

The CDR3 runs to 12 residues. In germline, CDR1 is GTSNPN, CDR2 SVGIG (reference sequence). The V end was cut by 1 base, the J end by 2 bases, with 5 bases between. The sequenced sample consisted of peripheral blood. This chain connects TRBV30 to TRBJ1-2; no reliable D call. This receptor was taken from a woman in her fifties or sixties with COVID-19, enrolled during active disease. The CDR3 DNA sequence: TGTGCCTGGAGTGGACAAAACTATGGCTACACCTTC. Residues: CAWSGQNYGYTF.